This T cell receptor beta chain was sequenced for a study of regulatory T cells in long-lasting Graves disease. In its sample, this clonotype was seen many times. The target antigen is unknown. For TCR beta, libraries came from iRepertoire HTBI primers and Arm-PCR of CDR3 regions. In the study's own analysis: Across the samples, identification revealed 55 to 80 TRBV and more than twelve TRBJ segments. In TCRdb, the multiplex PCR reads were re-called with MiXCR into one record per CDR3 protein. These V and J calls originate from TCRdb's pipeline instead of the authors' own analysis. This table holds about 610,000 distinct CDR3 sequences, about 15% found once. The trim removed 6 bases at V and 8 bases at J, leaving 1 base unmatched. CDR1 MNHNS and CDR2 SASEGT come from the germline V gene. The CDR3 loop spans 12 amino acids. Time point specified: newly diagnosed GD, antithyroid drugs for less than 3 months. Generation of the TCR library employed RNA extracted from PBMCs.

Findings and limits, study-wide: Segments TRBV28, TRBJ1-2 and TRBJ2-5 showed preferential usage in persistent disease.

These data were also filed under a second study, of T cells in Graves' hyperthyroidism and ophthalmopathy. Per that study: Orbital computed tomography, thyroid ultrasound, serum thyroxine and TRAb, and clinical symptoms together informed the diagnoses. Model predictions of ophthalmopathy came a median approximately 6.2 months before onset.

This rearrangement joins TRBV6-1 to TRBJ1-4; 9 bases match TRBD1. The source material was peripheral blood mononuclear cells (PBMCs), sampled at new diagnosis, from a patient treated with antithyroid drugs. The receptor's source is a man aged 18 to 30 with Graves disease. Here the CDR3 reads CASRGTGEKLFF. Written as DNA, the CDR3 is TGTGCCAGCAGAGGGACAGGGGAAAAACTGTTTTTT.